This note documents a single T cell receptor (beta chain) sequence. Its antigen is unidentified. The data belong to a study of PD-1 blockade in classical Hodgkin lymphoma. Following autologous stem cell transplantation, relapse occurred in every patient, and exposure to brentuximab vedotin varied. Sequenced by immunoSEQ multiplex PCR; TCRdb stores in-frame clones only, minus some. The repertoire holds under 80,000 clones, 60% to 80% seen once, with about 9.8% in the top ten. Study conclusions and caveats: TCR diversity rose significantly by C4D1 in CD4+ but not CD8+ cells. Any patient who commenced nivolumab under 1 year after ASCT was excluded.

The input for sequencing was peripheral blood mononuclear cells (PBMCs), taken before the second cycle of nivolumab. This sequence was found in a human donor with classical Hodgkin lymphoma.

This chain's CDR3 is CASSLTGSYEQYF. The CDR3 bases are TGTGCCAGTAGTTTGACAGGTTCTTACGAGCAGTACTTC. The chain combines TRBV19 with TRBJ2-7; possibly TRBD1 for D (6 bases). The ends were cut back, 5 bases at V and 4 bases at J, with 12 bases in the middle. The CDR3 runs to 13 residues. Germline V gene data show CDR1 as LNHDA and CDR2 as SQIVND (reference sequence). Variable domain in full (rest from reference TRBV19 and TRBJ2-7): DGGITQSPKYLFRKEGQNVTLSCEQNLNHDAMYWYRQDPGQGLRLIYYSQIVNDFQKGDIAEGYSVSREKKESFPLTVTSAQKNPTAFYLCASSLTGSYEQYFGPGTRLTVT.